Reported below is one TCR beta chain. Deletions cut 7 bases from V and 2 bases from J, with 12 bases between. Germline V lookup: CDR1 LNHDA, CDR2 SQIVND (reference sequence). The CDR3 runs to 14 residues. Original methodology: Reference gene primer amplification yielded estimated nucleated cell counts. The assay was immunoSEQ multiplex PCR, and TCRdb's table has in-frame clones only and misses some. D and trimming were read from the DNA, whereas the V and J calls and clone size are those reported in that table. The table shows tens of thousands of clones, with more than 75% occurring only once. This specimen belongs to a study of blood T cell repertoires in COVID-19. At the level of the study: PBMCs, B-cell-depleted T cells, or T cells provided the cDNA or gDNA that made up the material.

The chain carries TRBV19 and TRBJ1-5; no clear D gene. The sample taken for sequencing was peripheral blood. This TCR derives from a human donor in a cohort sampled during active COVID-19. The CDR3 coding sequence is TGTGCCAGTAACATAGAGGGCCGCAATCAGCCCCAGCATTTT. Amino acids: CASNIEGRNQPQHF.